The rows below give T cell receptor beta chains drawn from one sample of a study of blood T cell repertoires in COVID-19. Here immunoSEQ multiplex PCR was the method, and the copy in TCRdb shows in-frame clones only, minus some. Among approximately 180,000 clones, about 87% were seen once, and the ten largest hold roughly an eighth. Sequencing was performed on peripheral blood. The receptors stem from a woman in her seventies with COVID-19, enrolled during active disease. The CDR3 runs from the conserved cysteine through the conserved F or W. The order of the fields is clone size, J gene, V gene, D gene, CDR3 protein, CDR3 DNA. D genes are given only for firm matches. A row's size may be missing; if present it is once, few, many or a size class.

clone_size: once; j_call: TRBJ1-2; v_call: TRBV6-5; d_call: TRBD1; cdr3_aa: CASEQGVANYGYTF; cdr3_nt: TGTGCCAGCGAACAGGGGGTAGCTAACTATGGCTACACCTTC
clone_size: few; j_call: TRBJ2-7; v_call: TRBV2; d_call: -; cdr3_aa: CASSVSGREQYF; cdr3_nt: TGTGCCAGCAGTGTGTCGGGGAGAGAGCAGTACTTC
clone_size: -; j_call: TRBJ2-1; v_call: TRBV27; d_call: TRBD2; cdr3_aa: CASSLFAVAGGLEAYNEQFF; cdr3_nt: TGTGCCAGCAGTTTATTCGCGGTAGCGGGAGGGCTGGAGGCCTACAATGAGCAGTTCTTC
clone_size: -; j_call: TRBJ2-7; v_call: TRBV19; d_call: TRBD2; cdr3_aa: CASSPGLAVYEQYF; cdr3_nt: TGTGCCAGTAGTCCGGGACTAGCGGTCTACGAGCAGTACTTC
clone_size: -; j_call: TRBJ2-1; v_call: TRBV19; d_call: TRBD1; cdr3_aa: CASSNSRGLGSYNEQFF; cdr3_nt: TGTGCCAGTAGTAATAGCAGGGGGCTTGGCTCCTACAATGAGCAGTTCTTC
clone_size: -; j_call: TRBJ2-1; v_call: TRBV6-6; d_call: -; cdr3_aa: CASSTKTNNNEQFF; cdr3_nt: TGTGCCAGCAGCACCAAAACAAACAACAATGAGCAGTTCTTC
clone_size: -; j_call: TRBJ2-7; v_call: TRBV7-8; d_call: TRBD1; cdr3_aa: CASSLAGTGTYEQYF; cdr3_nt: TGTGCCAGCAGCTTAGCCGGGACAGGCACCTACGAGCAGTACTTC
clone_size: -; j_call: TRBJ2-5; v_call: TRBV19; d_call: TRBD2; cdr3_aa: CASTASGSIETQYF; cdr3_nt: TGTGCCAGTACGGCCAGCGGGAGTATAGAGACCCAGTACTTC
clone_size: -; j_call: TRBJ1-5; v_call: TRBV28; d_call: -; cdr3_aa: CASSFTGGRNQPQHF; cdr3_nt: TGTGCCAGCAGTTTTACTGGGGGCCGCAATCAGCCCCAGCATTTT
clone_size: -; j_call: TRBJ1-1; v_call: TRBV7-9; d_call: -; cdr3_aa: CASSPRMGASTEAFF; cdr3_nt: TGTGCCAGCAGTCCAAGGATGGGGGCGAGCACTGAAGCTTTCTTT
clone_size: -; j_call: TRBJ1-1; v_call: TRBV6-5; d_call: -; cdr3_aa: CASSLQGTEAFF; cdr3_nt: TGTGCCAGCAGCCTCCAGGGCACTGAAGCTTTCTTT
clone_size: -; j_call: TRBJ2-3; v_call: TRBV11-3; d_call: -; cdr3_aa: CASSSGREETDTQYF; cdr3_nt: TGTGCCAGCAGCTCCGGACGGGAAGAGACAGATACGCAGTATTTT
clone_size: -; j_call: TRBJ1-4; v_call: TRBV5-1; d_call: TRBD1; cdr3_aa: CASSLQGADEKLFF; cdr3_nt: TGCGCCAGCAGCCTACAGGGGGCGGATGAAAAACTGTTTTTT
clone_size: -; j_call: TRBJ2-2; v_call: TRBV2; d_call: -; cdr3_aa: CASSEAGDRNTGELFF; cdr3_nt: TGTGCCAGCAGTGAAGCCGGGGATAGGAACACCGGGGAGCTGTTTTTT
clone_size: -; j_call: TRBJ2-5; v_call: TRBV5-8; d_call: TRBD2; cdr3_aa: CASSFTSGLKTQYF; cdr3_nt: TGTGCCAGCAGCTTTACTAGCGGACTAAAGACCCAGTACTTC
clone_size: -; j_call: TRBJ1-3; v_call: TRBV21-1; d_call: -; cdr3_aa: CASSNLRGSSGNTIYF; cdr3_nt: TGTGCCAGCAGCAACCTGAGAGGCAGCTCTGGAAACACCATATATTTT
clone_size: -; j_call: TRBJ1-2; v_call: TRBV19; d_call: TRBD1; cdr3_aa: CASSILGTGLDYGYTF; cdr3_nt: TGTGCCAGTAGTATTCTCGGGACAGGACTGGACTATGGCTACACCTTC
clone_size: -; j_call: TRBJ1-1; v_call: TRBV7-8; d_call: -; cdr3_aa: CASSRQSEGTEAFF; cdr3_nt: TGTGCCAGCAGCCGACAGAGTGAGGGCACTGAAGCTTTCTTT
clone_size: -; j_call: TRBJ2-2; v_call: TRBV4-2; d_call: TRBD2; cdr3_aa: CASSQEFLAGVSGELFF; cdr3_nt: TGTGCCAGCAGCCAAGAATTTCTAGCGGGAGTTTCCGGGGAGCTGTTTTTT
clone_size: -; j_call: TRBJ2-7; v_call: TRBV4-1; d_call: -; cdr3_aa: CASSPRMSYEQYF; cdr3_nt: TGCGCCAGCAGCCCCAGGATGTCCTACGAGCAGTACTTC
clone_size: -; j_call: TRBJ1-6; v_call: TRBV2; d_call: TRBD1; cdr3_aa: CASSEGDRAYSPLHF; cdr3_nt: TGTGCCAGCAGTGAAGGGGACAGGGCTTATTCACCCCTCCACTTT
clone_size: -; j_call: TRBJ1-2; v_call: TRBV19; d_call: -; cdr3_aa: CASSIRDRGYTF; cdr3_nt: TGTGCCAGTAGTATCAGGGATCGCGGCTACACCTTC
clone_size: -; j_call: TRBJ2-1; v_call: TRBV5-6; d_call: -; cdr3_aa: CASSSEGVPDYNEQFF; cdr3_nt: TGTGCCAGCAGCTCCGAGGGGGTTCCCGACTACAATGAGCAGTTCTTC
clone_size: -; j_call: TRBJ1-6; v_call: TRBV7-8; d_call: TRBD1; cdr3_aa: CASSGGTEENSPLHF; cdr3_nt: TGTGCCAGCAGCGGCGGGACAGAGGAGAATTCACCCCTCCACTTT
clone_size: -; j_call: TRBJ1-2; v_call: TRBV18; d_call: TRBD1; cdr3_aa: CASSPQTGQLNYGYTF; cdr3_nt: TGTGCCAGCTCACCACAGACGGGACAGCTTAACTATGGCTACACCTTC
clone_size: -; j_call: TRBJ1-3; v_call: TRBV18; d_call: -; cdr3_aa: CASSVSQTTGNTIYF; cdr3_nt: TGTGCCAGCTCAGTGTCACAGACCACTGGAAACACCATATATTTT
clone_size: -; j_call: TRBJ1-2; v_call: TRBV7-9; d_call: -; cdr3_aa: CASSLAADRKYGYTF; cdr3_nt: TGTGCCAGCAGCTTAGCCGCGGACAGAAAATATGGCTACACCTTC
clone_size: -; j_call: TRBJ2-3; v_call: TRBV11-3; d_call: TRBD1; cdr3_aa: CASSLGQGRDTQYF; cdr3_nt: TGTGCCAGCAGCTTAGGACAGGGAAGGGATACGCAGTATTTT
clone_size: few; j_call: TRBJ1-6; v_call: TRBV5-1; d_call: TRBD1; cdr3_aa: CASSLAGRGHSPLHF; cdr3_nt: TGCGCCAGCAGCTTGGCCGGAAGGGGGCACTCACCCCTCCACTTT
clone_size: -; j_call: TRBJ1-1; v_call: TRBV11-3; d_call: -; cdr3_aa: CASSLFIDTEAFF; cdr3_nt: TGTGCCAGCAGCTTATTTATCGACACTGAAGCTTTCTTT
clone_size: -; j_call: TRBJ2-5; v_call: TRBV20-1; d_call: TRBD2; cdr3_aa: CSASLAGETQYF; cdr3_nt: TGCAGTGCTAGTTTAGCGGGGGAGACCCAGTACTTC
clone_size: -; j_call: TRBJ2-2; v_call: TRBV5-1; d_call: TRBD1; cdr3_aa: CASSFTGGEGGELFF; cdr3_nt: TGCGCCAGCAGCTTTACAGGGGGCGAAGGCGGGGAGCTGTTTTTT
clone_size: -; j_call: TRBJ2-1; v_call: TRBV5-1; d_call: TRBD2; cdr3_aa: CASSQTSGRATEQFF; cdr3_nt: TGCGCCAGCAGCCAAACTAGCGGGAGGGCCACTGAGCAGTTCTTC
clone_size: -; j_call: TRBJ1-2; v_call: TRBV27; d_call: -; cdr3_aa: CASSLSGRVKGYTF; cdr3_nt: TGTGCCAGCAGTTTATCGGGCAGGGTAAAGGGCTACACCTTC
clone_size: -; j_call: TRBJ2-5; v_call: TRBV7-6; d_call: TRBD2; cdr3_aa: CASSLGLAGGQETQYF; cdr3_nt: TGTGCCAGCAGCTTAGGACTAGCGGGAGGGCAAGAGACCCAGTACTTC
clone_size: once; j_call: TRBJ1-5; v_call: TRBV19; d_call: -; cdr3_aa: CASNRAGGSNQPQHF; cdr3_nt: TGTGCCAGTAACCGGGCGGGGGGGTCTAATCAGCCCCAGCATTTT
clone_size: -; j_call: TRBJ2-7; v_call: TRBV7-8; d_call: -; cdr3_aa: CASSLDRNLYEQYF; cdr3_nt: TGTGCCAGCAGCTTAGACAGAAATCTCTACGAGCAGTACTTC
clone_size: -; j_call: TRBJ1-3; v_call: TRBV27; d_call: -; cdr3_aa: CASSRVGGNTIYF; cdr3_nt: TGTGCCAGCAGCCGGGTTGGTGGAAACACCATATATTTT
clone_size: -; j_call: TRBJ2-7; v_call: TRBV18; d_call: -; cdr3_aa: CASSPPNSLAYEQYF; cdr3_nt: TGTGCCAGCTCACCACCGAACAGTTTAGCCTACGAGCAGTACTTC
clone_size: -; j_call: TRBJ2-2; v_call: TRBV3-1/TRBV3-2; d_call: TRBD2; cdr3_aa: CASSRILEREESPNTGELFF; cdr3_nt: TGTGCCAGCAGCCGTATCTTAGAGCGGGAAGAATCCCCGAACACCGGGGAGCTGTTTTTT